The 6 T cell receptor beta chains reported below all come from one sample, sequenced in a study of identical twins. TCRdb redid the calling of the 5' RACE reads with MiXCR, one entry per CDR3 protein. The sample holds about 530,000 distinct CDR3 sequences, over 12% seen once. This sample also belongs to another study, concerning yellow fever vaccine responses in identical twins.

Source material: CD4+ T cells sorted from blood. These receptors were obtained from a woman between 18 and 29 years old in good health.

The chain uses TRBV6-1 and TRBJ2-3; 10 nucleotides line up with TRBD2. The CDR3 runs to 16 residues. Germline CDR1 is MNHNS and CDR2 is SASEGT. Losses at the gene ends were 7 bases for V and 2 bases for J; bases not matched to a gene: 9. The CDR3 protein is CASNQRGGQVTDTQYF. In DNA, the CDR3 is TGTGCCAGCAACCAGCGGGGGGGCCAGGTCACAGATACGCAGTATTTT.

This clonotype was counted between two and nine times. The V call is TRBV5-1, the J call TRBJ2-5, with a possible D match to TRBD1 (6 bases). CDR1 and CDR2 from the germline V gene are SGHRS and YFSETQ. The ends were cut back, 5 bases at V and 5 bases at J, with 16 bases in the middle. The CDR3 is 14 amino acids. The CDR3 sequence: CASRKQGVLETQYF. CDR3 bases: TGCGCCAGCAGAAAACAGGGAGTTTTGGAGACCCAGTACTTC.

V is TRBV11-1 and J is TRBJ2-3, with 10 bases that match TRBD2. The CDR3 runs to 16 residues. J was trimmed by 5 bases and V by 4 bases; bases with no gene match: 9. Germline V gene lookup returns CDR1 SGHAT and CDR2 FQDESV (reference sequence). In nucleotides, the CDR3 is TGTGCCAGCAGCTCTACTAGCGGGGCTTTCGAAGATACGCAGTATTTT. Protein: CASSSTSGAFEDTQYF.

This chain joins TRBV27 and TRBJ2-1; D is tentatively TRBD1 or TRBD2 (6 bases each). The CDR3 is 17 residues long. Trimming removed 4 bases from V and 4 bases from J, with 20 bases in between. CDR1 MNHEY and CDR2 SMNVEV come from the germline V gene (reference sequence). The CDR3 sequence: CASSSLTGAGWYNEQFF. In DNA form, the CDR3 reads TGTGCCAGCAGTTCACTAACGGGGGCAGGGTGGTACAATGAGCAGTTCTTC.

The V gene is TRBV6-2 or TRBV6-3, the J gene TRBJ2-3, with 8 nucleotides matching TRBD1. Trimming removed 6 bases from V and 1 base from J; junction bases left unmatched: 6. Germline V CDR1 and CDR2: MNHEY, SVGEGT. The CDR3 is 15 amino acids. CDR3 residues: CASSNFRGRTDTQYF. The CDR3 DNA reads TGTGCCAGCAGCAACTTCAGGGGGCGCACAGATACGCAGTATTTT.

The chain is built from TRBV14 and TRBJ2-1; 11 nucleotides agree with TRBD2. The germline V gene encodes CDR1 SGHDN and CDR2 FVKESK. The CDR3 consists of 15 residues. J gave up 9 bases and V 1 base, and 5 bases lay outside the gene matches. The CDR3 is CASSQASSGRFEQFF. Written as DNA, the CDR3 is TGTGCCAGCAGCCAAGCGTCTAGCGGGAGGTTTGAGCAGTTCTTC.